This T cell receptor beta chain is from a study of Graves' ophthalmopathy and Graves' hyperthyroidism. Germline CDR1 is SEHNR and CDR2 is FQNEAQ (reference sequence). Trimming took off 5 bases at V and 2 bases at J, with 12 bases between the two ends. This CDR3 spans 14 amino acids. Amplified TCR beta CDR3 regions were obtained using RNA transcripts as template. The library came from an HTBI-primed first-round RT-PCR and a second-round multiplex PCR. TCRdb processed the multiplex PCR reads anew with MiXCR; each CDR3 protein has one entry. Here the sample spans 650,000 to 900,000 distinct CDR3 sequences, 35% to 50% being singletons. This clonotype was seen more than once but under ten times.

The receptor was derived from an adult man with Graves' ophthalmopathy. The chain recombines TRBV7-9 with TRBJ1-2, with D possibly matching TRBD1 (6 bases). Sequencing used peripheral blood. CDR3 sequence: CASSTSTGNYGYTF. CDR3 nucleotides: TGTGCCAGCAGCACCAGTACAGGGAACTATGGCTACACCTTC.